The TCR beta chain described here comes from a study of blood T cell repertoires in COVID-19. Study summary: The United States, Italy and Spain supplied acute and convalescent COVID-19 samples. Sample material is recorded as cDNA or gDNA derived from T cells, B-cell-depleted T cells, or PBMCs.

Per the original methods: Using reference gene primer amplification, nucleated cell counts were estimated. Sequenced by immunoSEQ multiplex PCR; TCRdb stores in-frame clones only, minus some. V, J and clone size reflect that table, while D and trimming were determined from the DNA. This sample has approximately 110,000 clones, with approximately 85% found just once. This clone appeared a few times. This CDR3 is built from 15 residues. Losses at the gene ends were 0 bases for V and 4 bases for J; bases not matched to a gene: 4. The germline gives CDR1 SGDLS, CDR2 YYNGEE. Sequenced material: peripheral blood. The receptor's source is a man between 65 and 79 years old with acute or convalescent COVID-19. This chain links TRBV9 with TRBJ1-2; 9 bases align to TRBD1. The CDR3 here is CASSVETGGPYGYTF. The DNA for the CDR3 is TGTGCCAGCAGCGTAGAAACAGGGGGCCCCTATGGCTACACCTTC.